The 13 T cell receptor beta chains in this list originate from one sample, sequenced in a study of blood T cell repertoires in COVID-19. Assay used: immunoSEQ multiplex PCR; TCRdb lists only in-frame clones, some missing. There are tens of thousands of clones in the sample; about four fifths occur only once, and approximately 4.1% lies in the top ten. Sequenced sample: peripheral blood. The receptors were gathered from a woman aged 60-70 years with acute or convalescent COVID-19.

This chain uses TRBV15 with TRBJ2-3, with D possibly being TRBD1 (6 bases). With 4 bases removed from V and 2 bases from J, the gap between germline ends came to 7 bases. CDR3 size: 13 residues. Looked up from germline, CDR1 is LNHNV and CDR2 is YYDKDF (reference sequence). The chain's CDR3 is CATSNRVTDTQYF. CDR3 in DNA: TGTGCCACCAGCAACAGGGTCACAGATACGCAGTATTTT.

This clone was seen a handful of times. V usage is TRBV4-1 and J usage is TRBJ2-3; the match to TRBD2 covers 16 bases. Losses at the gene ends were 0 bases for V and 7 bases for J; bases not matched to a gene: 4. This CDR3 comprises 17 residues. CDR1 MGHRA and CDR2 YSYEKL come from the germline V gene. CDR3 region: CASSQEGLAGGRNTQYF. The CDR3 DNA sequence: TGCGCCAGCAGCCAAGAGGGACTAGCGGGGGGGCGGAATACGCAGTATTTT.

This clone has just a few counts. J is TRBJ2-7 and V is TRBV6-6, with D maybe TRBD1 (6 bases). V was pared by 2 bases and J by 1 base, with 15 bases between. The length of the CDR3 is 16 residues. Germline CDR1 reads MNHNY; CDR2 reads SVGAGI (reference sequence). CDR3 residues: CASSYGFSQGSYEQYF. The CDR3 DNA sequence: TGTGCCAGCAGTTACGGTTTTAGCCAGGGGTCCTACGAGCAGTACTTC.

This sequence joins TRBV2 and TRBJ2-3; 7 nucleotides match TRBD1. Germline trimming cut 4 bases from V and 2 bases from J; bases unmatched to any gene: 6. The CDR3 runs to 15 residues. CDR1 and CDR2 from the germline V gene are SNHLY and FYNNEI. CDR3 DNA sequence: TGTGCCAGCAGTGGGGACAGTCGGAACACAGATACGCAGTATTTT. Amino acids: CASSGDSRNTDTQYF.

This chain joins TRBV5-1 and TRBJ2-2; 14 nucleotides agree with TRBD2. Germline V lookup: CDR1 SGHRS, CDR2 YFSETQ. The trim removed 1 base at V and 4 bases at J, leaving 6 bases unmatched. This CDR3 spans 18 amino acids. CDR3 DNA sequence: TGCGCCAGCAGCTTGTCAGGACTAGCGGGGGGCCGCACCGGGGAGCTGTTTTTT. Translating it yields CASSLSGLAGGRTGELFF.

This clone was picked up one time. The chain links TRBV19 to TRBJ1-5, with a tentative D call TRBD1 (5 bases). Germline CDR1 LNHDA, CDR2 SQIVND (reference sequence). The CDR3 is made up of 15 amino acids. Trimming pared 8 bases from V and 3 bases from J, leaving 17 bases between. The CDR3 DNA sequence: TGTGCCAGTCGGCTCAGGGTTATAGACAATCAGCCCCAGCATTTT. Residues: CASRLRVIDNQPQHF.

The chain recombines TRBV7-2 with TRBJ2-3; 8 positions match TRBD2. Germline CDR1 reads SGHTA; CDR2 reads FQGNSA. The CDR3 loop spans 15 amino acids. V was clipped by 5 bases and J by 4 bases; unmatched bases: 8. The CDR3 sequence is CASSQRRGGPDTQYF. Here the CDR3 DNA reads TGTGCCAGCAGCCAACGACGGGGGGGCCCAGATACGCAGTATTTT.

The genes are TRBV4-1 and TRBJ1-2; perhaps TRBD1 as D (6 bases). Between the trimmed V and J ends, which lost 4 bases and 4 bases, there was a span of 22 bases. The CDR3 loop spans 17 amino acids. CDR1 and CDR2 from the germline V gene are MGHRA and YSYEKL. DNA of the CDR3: TGCGCCAGCAGCCCTAGCAGAACAGACGGACAGCTCTATGGCTACACCTTC. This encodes CASSPSRTDGQLYGYTF.

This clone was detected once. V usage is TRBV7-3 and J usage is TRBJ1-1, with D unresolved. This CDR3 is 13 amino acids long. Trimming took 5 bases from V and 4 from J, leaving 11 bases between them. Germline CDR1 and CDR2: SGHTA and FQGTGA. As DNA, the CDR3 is TGTGCCAGCAGCCCCGACGGGGTCACTGAAGCTTTCTTT. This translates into CASSPDGVTEAFF.

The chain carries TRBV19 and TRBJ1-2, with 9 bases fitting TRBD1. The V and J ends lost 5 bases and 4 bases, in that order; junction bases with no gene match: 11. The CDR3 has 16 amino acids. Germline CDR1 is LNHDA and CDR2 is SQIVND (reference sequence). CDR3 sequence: CASSSGTGSLGYGYTF. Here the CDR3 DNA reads TGTGCCAGTAGTTCCGGGACAGGGTCATTGGGCTATGGCTACACCTTC. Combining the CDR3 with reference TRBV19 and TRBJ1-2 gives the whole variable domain DGGITQSPKYLFRKEGQNVTLSCEQNLNHDAMYWYRQDPGQGLRLIYYSQIVNDFQKGDIAEGYSVSREKKESFPLTVTSAQKNPTAFYLCASSSGTGSLGYGYTFGSGTRLTVV.

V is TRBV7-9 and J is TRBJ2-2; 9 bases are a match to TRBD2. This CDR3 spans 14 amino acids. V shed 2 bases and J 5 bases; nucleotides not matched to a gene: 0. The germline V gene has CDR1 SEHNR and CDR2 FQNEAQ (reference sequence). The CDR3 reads CASSLLAGTGELFF. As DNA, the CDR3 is TGTGCCAGCAGCTTACTAGCGGGGACCGGGGAGCTGTTTTTT. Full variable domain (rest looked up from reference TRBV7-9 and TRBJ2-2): DTGVSQNPRHKITKRGQNVTFRCDPISEHNRLYWYRQTLGQGPEFLTYFQNEAQLEKSRLLSDRFSAERPKGSFSTLEIQRTEQGDSAMYLCASSLLAGTGELFFGEGSRLTVL.

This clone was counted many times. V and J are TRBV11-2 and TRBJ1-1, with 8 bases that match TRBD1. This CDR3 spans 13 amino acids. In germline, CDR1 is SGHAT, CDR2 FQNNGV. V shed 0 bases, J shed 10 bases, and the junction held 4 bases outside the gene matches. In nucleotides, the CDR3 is TGTGCCAGCAGCTTAGAGTCGCAGGGGGCAGCTTTCTTT. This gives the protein CASSLESQGAAFF.

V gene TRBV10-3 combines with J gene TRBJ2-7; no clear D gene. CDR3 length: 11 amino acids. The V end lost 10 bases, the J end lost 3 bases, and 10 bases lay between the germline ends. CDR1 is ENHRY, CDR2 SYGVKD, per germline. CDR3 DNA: TGTGCCAGCGAGGAAGGCTACGAGCAGTACTTC. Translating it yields CASEEGYEQYF.